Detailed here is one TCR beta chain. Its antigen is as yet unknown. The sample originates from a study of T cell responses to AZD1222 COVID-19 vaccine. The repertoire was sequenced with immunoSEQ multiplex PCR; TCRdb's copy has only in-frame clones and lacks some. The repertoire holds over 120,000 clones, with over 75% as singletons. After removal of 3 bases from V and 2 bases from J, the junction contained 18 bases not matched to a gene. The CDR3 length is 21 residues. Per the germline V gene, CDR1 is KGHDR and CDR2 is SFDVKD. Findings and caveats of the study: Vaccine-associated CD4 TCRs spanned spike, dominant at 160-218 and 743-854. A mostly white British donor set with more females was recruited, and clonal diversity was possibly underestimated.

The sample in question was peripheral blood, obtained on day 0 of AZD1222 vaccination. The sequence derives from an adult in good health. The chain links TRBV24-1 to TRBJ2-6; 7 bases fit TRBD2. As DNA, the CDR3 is TGTGCCACCAGTGATCCCCTTGGGGATTCGGCTAGCGGACCTGGGGCCAACGTCCTGACTTTC. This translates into CATSDPLGDSASGPGANVLTF.